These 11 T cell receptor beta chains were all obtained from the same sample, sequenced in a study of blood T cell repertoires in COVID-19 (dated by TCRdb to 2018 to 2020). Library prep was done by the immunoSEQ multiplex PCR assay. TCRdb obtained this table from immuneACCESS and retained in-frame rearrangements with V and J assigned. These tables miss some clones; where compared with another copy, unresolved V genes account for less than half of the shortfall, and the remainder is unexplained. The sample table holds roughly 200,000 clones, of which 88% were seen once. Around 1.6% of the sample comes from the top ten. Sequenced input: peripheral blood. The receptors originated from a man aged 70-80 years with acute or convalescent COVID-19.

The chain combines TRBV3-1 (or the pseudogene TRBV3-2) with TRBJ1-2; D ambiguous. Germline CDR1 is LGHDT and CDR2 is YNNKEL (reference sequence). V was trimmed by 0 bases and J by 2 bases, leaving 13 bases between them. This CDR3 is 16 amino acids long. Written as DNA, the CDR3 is TGTGCCAGCAGCCAAGATCTCCTTTCTAGGAACTATGGCTACACCTTC. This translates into CASSQDLLSRNYGYTF.

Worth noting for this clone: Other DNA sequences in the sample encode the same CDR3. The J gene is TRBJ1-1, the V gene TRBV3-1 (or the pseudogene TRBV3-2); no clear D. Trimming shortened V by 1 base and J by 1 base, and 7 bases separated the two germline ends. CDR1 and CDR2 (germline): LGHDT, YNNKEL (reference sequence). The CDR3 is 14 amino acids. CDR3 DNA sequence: TGTGCCAGCAGCCAAGTTTCAGGGAACACTGAAGCTTTCTTT. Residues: CASSQVSGNTEAFF.

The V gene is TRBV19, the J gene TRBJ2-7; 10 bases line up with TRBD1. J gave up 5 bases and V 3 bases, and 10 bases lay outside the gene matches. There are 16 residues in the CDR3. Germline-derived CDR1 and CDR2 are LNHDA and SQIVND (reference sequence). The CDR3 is CASSMASGTGVHEQYF. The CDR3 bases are TGTGCCAGTAGTATGGCCTCCGGGACAGGGGTCCACGAGCAGTACTTC.

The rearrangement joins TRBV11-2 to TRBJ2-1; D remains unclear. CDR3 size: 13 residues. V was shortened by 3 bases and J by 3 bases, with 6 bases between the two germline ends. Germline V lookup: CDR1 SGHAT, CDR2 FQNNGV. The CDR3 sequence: CASSLSGYNEQFF. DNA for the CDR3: TGTGCCAGCAGCTTGTCAGGCTACAATGAGCAGTTCTTC.

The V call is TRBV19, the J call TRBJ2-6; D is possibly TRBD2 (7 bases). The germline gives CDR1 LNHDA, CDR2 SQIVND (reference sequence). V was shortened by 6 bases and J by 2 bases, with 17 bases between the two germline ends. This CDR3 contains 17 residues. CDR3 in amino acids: CASSPQGGGAGANVLTF. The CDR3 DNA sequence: TGTGCCAGTAGCCCACAAGGGGGGGGCGCTGGGGCCAACGTCCTGACTTTC.

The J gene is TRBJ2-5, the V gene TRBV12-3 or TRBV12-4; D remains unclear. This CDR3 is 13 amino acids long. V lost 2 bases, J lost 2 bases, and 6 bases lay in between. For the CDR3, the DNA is TGTGCCAGCAGTTTACTGGAGCAAGAGACCCAGTACTTC. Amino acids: CASSLLEQETQYF.

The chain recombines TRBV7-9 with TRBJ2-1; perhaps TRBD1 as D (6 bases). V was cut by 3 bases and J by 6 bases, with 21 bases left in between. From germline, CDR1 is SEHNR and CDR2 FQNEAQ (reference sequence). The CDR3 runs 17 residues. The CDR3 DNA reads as TGTGCCAGCAGCTTGAATTCGAGGGGGAATTGGGGCAATGAGCAGTTCTTC. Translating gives CASSLNSRGNWGNEQFF.

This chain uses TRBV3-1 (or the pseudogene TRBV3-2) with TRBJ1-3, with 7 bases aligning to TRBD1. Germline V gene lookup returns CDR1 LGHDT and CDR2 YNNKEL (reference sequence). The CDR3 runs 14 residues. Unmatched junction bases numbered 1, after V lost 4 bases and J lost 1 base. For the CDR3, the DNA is TGTGCCAGCAGCCCACAGGGGTCTGGAAACACCATATATTTT. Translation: CASSPQGSGNTIYF.

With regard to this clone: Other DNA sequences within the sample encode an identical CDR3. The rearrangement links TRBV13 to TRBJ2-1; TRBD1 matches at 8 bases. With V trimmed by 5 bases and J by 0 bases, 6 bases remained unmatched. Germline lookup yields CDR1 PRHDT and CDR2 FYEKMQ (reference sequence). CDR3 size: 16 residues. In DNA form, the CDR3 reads TGTGCCAGCAGCAACTACAGGGGGAGCTCCTACAATGAGCAGTTCTTC. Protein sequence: CASSNYRGSSYNEQFF.

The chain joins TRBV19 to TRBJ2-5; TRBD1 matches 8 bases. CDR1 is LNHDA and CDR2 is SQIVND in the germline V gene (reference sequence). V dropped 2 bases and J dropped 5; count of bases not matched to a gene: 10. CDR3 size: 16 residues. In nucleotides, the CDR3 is TGTGCCAGTAGTATATCACGGACAGGGCAGAGGGAGACCCAGTACTTC. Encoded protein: CASSISRTGQRETQYF.

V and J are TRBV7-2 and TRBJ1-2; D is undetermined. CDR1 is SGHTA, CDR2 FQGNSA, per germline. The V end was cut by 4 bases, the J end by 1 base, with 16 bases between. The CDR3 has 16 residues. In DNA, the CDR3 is TGTGCCAGCAGCTCCCGGGGAGGCGGTTTTAACTATGGCTACACCTTC. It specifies CASSSRGGGFNYGYTF.